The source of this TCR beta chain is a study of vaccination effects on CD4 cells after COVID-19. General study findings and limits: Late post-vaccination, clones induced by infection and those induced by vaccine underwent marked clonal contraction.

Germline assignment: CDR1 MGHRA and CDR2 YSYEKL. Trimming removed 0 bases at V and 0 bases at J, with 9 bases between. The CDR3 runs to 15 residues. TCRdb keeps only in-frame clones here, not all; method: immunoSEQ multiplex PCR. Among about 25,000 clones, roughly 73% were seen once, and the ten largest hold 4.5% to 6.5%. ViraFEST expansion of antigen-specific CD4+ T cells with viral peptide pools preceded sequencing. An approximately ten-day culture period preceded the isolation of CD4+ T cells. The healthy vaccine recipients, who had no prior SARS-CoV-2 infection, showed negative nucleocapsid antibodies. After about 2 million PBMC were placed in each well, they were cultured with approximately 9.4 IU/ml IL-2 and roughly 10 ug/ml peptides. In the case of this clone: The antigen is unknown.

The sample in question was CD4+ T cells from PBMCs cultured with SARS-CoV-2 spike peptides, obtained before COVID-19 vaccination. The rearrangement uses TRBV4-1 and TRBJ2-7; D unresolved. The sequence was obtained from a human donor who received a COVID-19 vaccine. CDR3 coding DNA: TGCGCCAGCAGCCAAGATCTTGGACGCTCCTACGAGCAGTACTTC. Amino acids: CASSQDLGRSYEQYF.